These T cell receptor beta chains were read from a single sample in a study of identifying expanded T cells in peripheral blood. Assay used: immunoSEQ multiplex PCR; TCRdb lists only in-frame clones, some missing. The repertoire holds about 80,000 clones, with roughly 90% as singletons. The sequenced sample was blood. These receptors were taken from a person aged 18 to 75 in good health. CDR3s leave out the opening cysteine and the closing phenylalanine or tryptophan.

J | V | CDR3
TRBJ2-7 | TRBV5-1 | ASNFGDRGSYEQY
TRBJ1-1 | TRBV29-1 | SGDRGLGAF
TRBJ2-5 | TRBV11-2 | ASSVGLAGGNRLKETQY
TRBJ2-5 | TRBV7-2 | ASSLGLALVGTQY
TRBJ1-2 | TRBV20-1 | SARFGTGYT
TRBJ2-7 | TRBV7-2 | ASSRGQGYEQY
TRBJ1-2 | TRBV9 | ASSPSGTGRSGYT
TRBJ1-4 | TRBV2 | ASRETGFDEKLF
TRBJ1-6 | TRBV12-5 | ASGLVDSPLH
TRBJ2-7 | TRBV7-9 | ASSLGTSGGQY
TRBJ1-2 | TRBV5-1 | ASSLVGDRDYT
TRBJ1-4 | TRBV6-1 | ASRAGSWGEKLF
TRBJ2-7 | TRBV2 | ASSERDFY
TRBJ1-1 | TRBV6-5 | ASSYGGGRNTEAF
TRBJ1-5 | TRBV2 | ASRDGTGRRPQH
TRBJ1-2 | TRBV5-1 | ASSLIGRGSYGYT
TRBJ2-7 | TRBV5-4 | ASSFTSAEQY
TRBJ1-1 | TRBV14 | ASSQDHRGPAF
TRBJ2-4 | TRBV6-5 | ASSPTGVDIQY
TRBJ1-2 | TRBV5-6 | ASSGDRHYGYT
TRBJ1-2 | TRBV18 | ASSQIQTGNHGYT
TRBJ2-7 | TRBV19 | ASSKEGYSYEQY
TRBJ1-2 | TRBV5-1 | ASSLADRRNYGYT
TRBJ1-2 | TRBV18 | ASSPPSSTNYGYT
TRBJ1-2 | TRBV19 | ASSMPGQGGDYGYT
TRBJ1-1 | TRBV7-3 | ASSLIREDTEAF
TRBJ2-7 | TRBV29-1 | SVLTSGSYEQY
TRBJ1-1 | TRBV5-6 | ASSKTGVNTEAF
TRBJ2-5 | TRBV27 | ASSGAPGSPAY
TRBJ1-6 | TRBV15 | ATTGRQNSPLH
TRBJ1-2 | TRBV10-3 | AISRDGSGGYT
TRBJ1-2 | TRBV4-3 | ASSQDFDVIYGYT
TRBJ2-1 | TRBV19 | ASRRMGSYNEQF
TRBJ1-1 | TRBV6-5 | ASRVALMNTEAF
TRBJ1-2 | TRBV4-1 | ASSQVFRSGGYT
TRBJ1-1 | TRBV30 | AWIWGGTEAF
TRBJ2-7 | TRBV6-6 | ASSYSAGPYEQY
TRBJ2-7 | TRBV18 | ASSLQNRGGRNEQY
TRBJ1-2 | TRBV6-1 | ASSESLGGAYGYT
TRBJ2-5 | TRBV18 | ASSPPAGGQETQY
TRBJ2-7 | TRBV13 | ASSSRIALDYEQY
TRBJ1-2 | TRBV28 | ASSFRTVTNYGYT